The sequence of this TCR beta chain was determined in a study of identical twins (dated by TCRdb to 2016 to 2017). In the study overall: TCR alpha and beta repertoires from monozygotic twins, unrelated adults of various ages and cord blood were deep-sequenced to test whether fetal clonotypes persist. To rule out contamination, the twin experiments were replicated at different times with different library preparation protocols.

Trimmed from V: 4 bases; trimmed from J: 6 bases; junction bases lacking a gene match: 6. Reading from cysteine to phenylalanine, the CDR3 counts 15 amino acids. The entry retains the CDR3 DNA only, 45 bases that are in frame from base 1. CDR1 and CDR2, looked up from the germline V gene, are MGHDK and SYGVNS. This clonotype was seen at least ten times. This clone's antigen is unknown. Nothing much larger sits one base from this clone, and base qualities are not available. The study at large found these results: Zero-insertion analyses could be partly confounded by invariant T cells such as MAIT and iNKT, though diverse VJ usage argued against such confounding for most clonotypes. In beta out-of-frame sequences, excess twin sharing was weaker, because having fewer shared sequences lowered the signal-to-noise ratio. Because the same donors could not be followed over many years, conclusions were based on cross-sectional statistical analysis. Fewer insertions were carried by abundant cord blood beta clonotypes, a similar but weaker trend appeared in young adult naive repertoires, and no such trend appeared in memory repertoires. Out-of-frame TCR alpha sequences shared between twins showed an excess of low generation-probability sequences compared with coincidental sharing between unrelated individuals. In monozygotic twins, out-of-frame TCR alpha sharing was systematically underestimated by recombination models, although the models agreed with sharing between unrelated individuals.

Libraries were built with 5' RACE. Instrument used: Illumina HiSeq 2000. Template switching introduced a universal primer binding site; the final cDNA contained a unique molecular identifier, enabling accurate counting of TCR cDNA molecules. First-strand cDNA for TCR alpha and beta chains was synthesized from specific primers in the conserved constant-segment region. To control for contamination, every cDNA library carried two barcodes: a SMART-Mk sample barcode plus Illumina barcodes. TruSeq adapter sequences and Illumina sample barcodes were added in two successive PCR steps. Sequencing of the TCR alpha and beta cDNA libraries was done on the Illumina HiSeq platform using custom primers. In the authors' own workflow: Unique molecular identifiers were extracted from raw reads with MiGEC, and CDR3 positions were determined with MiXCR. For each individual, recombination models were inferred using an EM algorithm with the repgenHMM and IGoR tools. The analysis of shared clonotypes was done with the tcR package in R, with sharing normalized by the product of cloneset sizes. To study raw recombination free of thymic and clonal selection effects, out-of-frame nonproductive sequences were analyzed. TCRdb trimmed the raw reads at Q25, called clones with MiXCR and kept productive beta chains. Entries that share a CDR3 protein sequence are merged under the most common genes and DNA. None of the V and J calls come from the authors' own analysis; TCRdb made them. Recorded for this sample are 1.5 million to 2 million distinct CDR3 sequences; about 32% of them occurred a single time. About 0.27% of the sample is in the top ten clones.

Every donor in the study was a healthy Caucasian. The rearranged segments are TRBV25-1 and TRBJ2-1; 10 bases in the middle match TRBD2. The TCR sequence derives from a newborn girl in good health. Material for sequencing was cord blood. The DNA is TGTGCCAGCAGTGCCCTAGCGGGAGTCTCCAATGAGCAGTTCTTC. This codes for CASSALAGVSNEQFF.